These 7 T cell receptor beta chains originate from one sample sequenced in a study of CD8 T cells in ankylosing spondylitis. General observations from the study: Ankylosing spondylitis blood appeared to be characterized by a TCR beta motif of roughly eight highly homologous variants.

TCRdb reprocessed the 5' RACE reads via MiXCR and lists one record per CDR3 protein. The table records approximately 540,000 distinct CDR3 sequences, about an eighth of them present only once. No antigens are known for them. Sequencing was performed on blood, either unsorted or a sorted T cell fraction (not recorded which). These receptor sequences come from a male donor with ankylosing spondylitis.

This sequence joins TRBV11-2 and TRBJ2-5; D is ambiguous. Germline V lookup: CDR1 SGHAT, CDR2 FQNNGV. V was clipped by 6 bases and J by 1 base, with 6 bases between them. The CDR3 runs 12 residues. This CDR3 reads CASSQPQETQYF. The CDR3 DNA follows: TGTGCCAGCAGTCAGCCCCAAGAGACCCAGTACTTC.

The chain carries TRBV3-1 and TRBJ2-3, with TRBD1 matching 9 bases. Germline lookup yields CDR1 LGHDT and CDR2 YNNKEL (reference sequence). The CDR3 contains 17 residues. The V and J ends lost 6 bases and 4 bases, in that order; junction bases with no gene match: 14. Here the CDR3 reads CASSAIPGQGFSDTQYF. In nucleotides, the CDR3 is TGTGCCAGCAGTGCTATTCCGGGACAGGGTTTTTCAGATACGCAGTATTTT.

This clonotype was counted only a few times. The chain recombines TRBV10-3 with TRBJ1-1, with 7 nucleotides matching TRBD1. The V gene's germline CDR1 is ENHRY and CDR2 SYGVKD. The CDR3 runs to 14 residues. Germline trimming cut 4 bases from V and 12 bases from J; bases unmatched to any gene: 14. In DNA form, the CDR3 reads TGTGCCATCAGTGGTACGAACAGGGGACAAGGGCCTTTCTTT. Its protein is CAISGTNRGQGPFF.

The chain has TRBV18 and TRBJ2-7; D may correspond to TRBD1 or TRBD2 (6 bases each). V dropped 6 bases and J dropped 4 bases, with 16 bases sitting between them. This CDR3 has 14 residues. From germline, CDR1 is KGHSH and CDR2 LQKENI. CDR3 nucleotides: TGTGCCAGCTCCTTTAGGGGGGACGTGTACGAGCAGTACTTC. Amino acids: CASSFRGDVYEQYF.

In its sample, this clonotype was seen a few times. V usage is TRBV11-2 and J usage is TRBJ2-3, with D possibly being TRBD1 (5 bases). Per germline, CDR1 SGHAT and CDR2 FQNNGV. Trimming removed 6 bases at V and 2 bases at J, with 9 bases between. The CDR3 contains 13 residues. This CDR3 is CASRRQITDTQYF. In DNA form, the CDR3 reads TGTGCCAGCAGGAGACAGATCACAGATACGCAGTATTTT.

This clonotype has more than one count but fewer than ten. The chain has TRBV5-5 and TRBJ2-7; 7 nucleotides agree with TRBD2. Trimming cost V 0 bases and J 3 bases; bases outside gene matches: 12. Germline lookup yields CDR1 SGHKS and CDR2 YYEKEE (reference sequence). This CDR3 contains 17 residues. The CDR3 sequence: CASSLGILAGVLYEQYV. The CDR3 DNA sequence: TGTGCCAGCAGCTTGGGTATTTTGGCGGGAGTTCTCTACGAGCAGTACGTC.

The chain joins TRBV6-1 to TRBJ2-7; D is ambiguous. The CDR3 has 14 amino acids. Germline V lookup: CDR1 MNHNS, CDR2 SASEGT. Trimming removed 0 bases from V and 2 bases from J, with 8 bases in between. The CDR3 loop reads CASSEARLPYEQYV. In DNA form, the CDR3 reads TGTGCCAGCAGTGAAGCAAGGTTGCCCTACGAGCAGTACGTC.